This T cell receptor (beta chain) was profiled in a study of blood T cell repertoires in COVID-19. Study as a whole: The origin of the acute and convalescent COVID-19 samples was the United States, Italy and Spain. Sources were T cells, B-cell-depleted T cells, or PBMCs; the material itself was cDNA or gDNA.

This clone showed up just a few times. It was during active infection that Seattle patients were enrolled and then longitudinally followed. Under the authors' procedure: Amplification of reference gene primers was used by the study to estimate nucleated cell counts. TCRdb keeps only in-frame clones here, not all; method: immunoSEQ multiplex PCR. V, J and clone size derive from that table, while D and trimming were established from the DNA sequence. The data show approximately 300,000 clones, about nine tenths seen once. Looked up from germline, CDR1 is SQVTM and CDR2 is ANQGSEA. V was shortened by 6 bases and J by 6 bases, with 11 bases between the two germline ends. The CDR3 loop spans 11 amino acids.

V gene TRBV29-1 combines with J gene TRBJ1-1; D not resolved. The sequencing input was peripheral blood. The sequence was collected from a woman aged 25 to 39 with COVID-19, enrolled during active disease. The CDR3 DNA follows: TGCAGCGTGACGGACTTAGCTGAAGCTTTCTTT. Translation: CSVTDLAEAFF.